This T cell receptor (beta chain) was sequenced during a study of Graves' ophthalmopathy and Graves' hyperthyroidism. Study conclusions and caveats: Ophthalmopathy cases were distinguished from stable hyperthyroidism by a 13-signature model, reaching around 88% sensitivity and approximately 81% specificity.

This clonotype was seen repeatedly, ten times or more. Its target is unknown. From germline, CDR1 is SGHRS and CDR2 YFSETQ. The CDR3 is 16 amino acids. The V gene end was trimmed by 4 bases and the J gene end by 4 bases; junction bases not matched to a gene: 14. Someone took the PBMCs out of around 10 ml of fresh peripheral blood. The study amplified TCR beta CDR3 regions using RNA transcripts. Following a first-round RT-PCR that used HTBI primers, a second-round multiplex PCR was carried out. TCRdb fed the multiplex PCR reads into MiXCR, producing one record per CDR3 protein. Here the sample spans approximately 500,000 distinct CDR3 sequences, under 15% being singletons.

The chain uses TRBV5-1 and TRBJ2-7; 7 bases are a match to TRBD2. The origin of this receptor is a woman in her twenties or thirties with Graves' ophthalmopathy. What was sequenced was blood. The CDR3 loop reads CASSPHTTSDDYEQYF. CDR3 in DNA: TGCGCCAGCAGCCCCCACACAACTAGCGACGATTACGAGCAGTACTTC.